The 4 T cell receptor beta chains reported below all come from one sample, sequenced in a study of blood T cell repertoires in COVID-19. Data came from immunoSEQ multiplex PCR; TCRdb stores just in-frame clones and leaves some out. This table holds tens of thousands of clones, about 85% found once. Material for sequencing was peripheral blood. All receptors come from a man between 65 and 85 years old with active COVID-19.

The chain uses TRBV4-3 and TRBJ2-5; perhaps TRBD2 as D (6 bases). CDR1 LGHNA and CDR2 YSLEER come from the germline V gene. This CDR3 has 16 amino acids. The ends were cut back, 1 base at V and 5 bases at J, with 17 bases in the middle. This CDR3 is CASSQVVGTAGETQYF. Here the CDR3 DNA reads TGCGCCAGCAGCCAAGTGGTGGGTACCGCGGGGGAGACCCAGTACTTC.

The chain is built from TRBV30 and TRBJ2-4; TRBD2 agrees at 7 bases. With V trimmed by 1 base and J by 5 bases, 8 bases remained unmatched. The CDR3 sequence is 15 residues long. Germline CDR1 GTSNPN, CDR2 SVGIG (reference sequence). This chain's CDR3 is CAWSGGGWFENIQYF. The CDR3 DNA reads as TGTGCCTGGAGTGGCGGGGGATGGTTCGAAAACATTCAGTACTTC.

The chain employs TRBV11-3 and TRBJ1-5; 10 positions agree with TRBD1. CDR1 and CDR2 from the germline V gene are SGHNT and YENEEA. The ends lost 4 bases at V and 7 bases at J; junction bases unmatched: 4. This CDR3 comprises 14 residues. CDR3 amino acids: CASSSGQGGQPQHF. DNA of the CDR3: TGTGCCAGCAGCTCCGGACAGGGGGGGCAGCCCCAGCATTTT.

This clone was counted only a few times. The chain employs TRBV5-3 and TRBJ1-1, with D possibly being TRBD1 (6 bases). TRBV5-3 is an ORF; its function is uncertain. V was clipped by 5 bases and J by 6 bases, with 11 bases between them. The CDR3 runs to 12 residues. The CDR3 loop reads CARRGRGSEAFF. The CDR3 DNA reads as TGTGCCAGAAGGGGTAGGGGGTCTGAAGCTTTCTTT.